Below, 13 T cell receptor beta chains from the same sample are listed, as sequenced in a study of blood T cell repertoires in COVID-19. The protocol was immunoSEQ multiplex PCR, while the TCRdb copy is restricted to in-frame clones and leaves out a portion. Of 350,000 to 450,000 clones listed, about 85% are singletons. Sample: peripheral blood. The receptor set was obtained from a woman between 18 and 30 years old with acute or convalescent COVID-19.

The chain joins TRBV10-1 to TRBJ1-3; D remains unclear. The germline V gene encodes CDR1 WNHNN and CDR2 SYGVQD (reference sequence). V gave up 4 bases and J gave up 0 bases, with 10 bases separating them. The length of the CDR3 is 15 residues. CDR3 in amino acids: CASSGGVNSGNTIYF. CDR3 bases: TGCGCCAGCAGTGGTGGAGTTAACTCTGGAAACACCATATATTTT.

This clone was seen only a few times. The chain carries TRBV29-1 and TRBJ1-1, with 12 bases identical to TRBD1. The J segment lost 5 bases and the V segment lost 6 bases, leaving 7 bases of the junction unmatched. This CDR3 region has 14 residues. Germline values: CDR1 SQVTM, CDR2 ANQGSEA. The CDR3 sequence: CSVGTGGFGTEAFF. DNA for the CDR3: TGCAGCGTCGGGACAGGGGGCTTTGGGACTGAAGCTTTCTTT.

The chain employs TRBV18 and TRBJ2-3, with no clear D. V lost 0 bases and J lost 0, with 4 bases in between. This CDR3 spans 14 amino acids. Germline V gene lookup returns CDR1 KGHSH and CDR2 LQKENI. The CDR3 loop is CASSPPISTDTQYF. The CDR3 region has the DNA TGTGCCAGCTCACCACCTATAAGCACAGATACGCAGTATTTT. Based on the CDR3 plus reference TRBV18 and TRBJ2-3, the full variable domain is NAGVMQNPRHLVRRRGQEARLRCSPMKGHSHVYWYRQLPEEGLKFMVYLQKENIIDESGMPKERFSAEFPKEGPSILRIQQVVRGDSAAYFCASSPPISTDTQYFGPGTRLTVL.

CDR3 protein: CTSSAQGRELYYGYTF. CDR3 bases: TGCACCAGCAGCGCACAGGGACGGGAACTTTACTATGGCTACACCTTC. The chain couples TRBV1 to TRBJ1-2; TRBD1, as called in the table, went unchecked against the DNA. TRBV1 is a documented pseudogene. CDR3 length equals 16 residues.

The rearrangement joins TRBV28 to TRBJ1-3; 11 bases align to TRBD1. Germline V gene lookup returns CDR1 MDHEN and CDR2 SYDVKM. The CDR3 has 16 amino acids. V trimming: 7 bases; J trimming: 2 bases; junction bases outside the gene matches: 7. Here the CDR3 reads CASNQPGQGAGNTIYF. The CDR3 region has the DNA TGTGCCAGCAATCAACCGGGACAGGGGGCTGGAAACACCATATATTTT.

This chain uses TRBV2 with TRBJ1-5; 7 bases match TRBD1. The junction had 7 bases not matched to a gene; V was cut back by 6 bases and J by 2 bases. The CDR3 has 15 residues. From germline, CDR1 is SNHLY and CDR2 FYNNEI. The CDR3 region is CASRKTGDGNQPQHF. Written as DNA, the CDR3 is TGTGCCAGCAGAAAAACAGGGGACGGCAATCAGCCCCAGCATTTT.

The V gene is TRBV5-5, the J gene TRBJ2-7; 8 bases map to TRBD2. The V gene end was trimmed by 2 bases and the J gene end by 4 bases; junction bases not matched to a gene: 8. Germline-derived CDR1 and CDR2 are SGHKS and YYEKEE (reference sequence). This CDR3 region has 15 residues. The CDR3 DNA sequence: TGTGCCAGCAGCTTCGATAGCGGGATGGGATACGAGCAGTACTTC. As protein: CASSFDSGMGYEQYF.

This chain's CDR3 is CASSSGTGGFEQYF. CDR3 nucleotide sequence: TGCGCCAGCAGCTCCGGGACAGGGGGCTTCGAGCAGTACTTC. This chain joins TRBV5-1 and TRBJ2-7; 12 nucleotides agree with TRBD1. Germline V gene lookup returns CDR1 SGHRS and CDR2 YFSETQ. The CDR3 sequence is 14 residues long. Trimming took 3 bases from V and 6 from J; bases not matched to a gene: 4.

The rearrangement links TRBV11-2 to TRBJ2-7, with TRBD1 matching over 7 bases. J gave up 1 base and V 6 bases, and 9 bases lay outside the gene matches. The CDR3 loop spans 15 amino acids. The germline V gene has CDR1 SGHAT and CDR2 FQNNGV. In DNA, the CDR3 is TGTGCCAGCAGTTCGGACAGGACCTTTTCCTACGAGCAGTACTTC. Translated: CASSSDRTFSYEQYF.

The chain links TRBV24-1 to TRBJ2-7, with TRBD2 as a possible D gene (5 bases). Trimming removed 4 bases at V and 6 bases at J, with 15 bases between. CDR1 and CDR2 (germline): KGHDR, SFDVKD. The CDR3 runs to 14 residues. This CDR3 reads CATSEGRETGEQYF. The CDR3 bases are TGTGCCACCAGTGAGGGTAGGGAGACTGGCGAGCAGTACTTC.

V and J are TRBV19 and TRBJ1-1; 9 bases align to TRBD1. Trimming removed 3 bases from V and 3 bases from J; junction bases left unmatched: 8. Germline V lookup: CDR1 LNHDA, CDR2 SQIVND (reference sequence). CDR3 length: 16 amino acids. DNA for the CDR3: TGTGCCAGTAGTATCTCACCGGGACAGGGATACACTGAAGCTTTCTTT. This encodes CASSISPGQGYTEAFF.

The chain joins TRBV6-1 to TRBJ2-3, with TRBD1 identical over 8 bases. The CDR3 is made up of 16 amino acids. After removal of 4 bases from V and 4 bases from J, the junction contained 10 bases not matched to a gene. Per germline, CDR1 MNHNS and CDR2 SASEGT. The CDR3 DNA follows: TGTGCCAGCAGTGGACCTTCGACAGGGGTCCCAGATACGCAGTATTTT. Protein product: CASSGPSTGVPDTQYF.

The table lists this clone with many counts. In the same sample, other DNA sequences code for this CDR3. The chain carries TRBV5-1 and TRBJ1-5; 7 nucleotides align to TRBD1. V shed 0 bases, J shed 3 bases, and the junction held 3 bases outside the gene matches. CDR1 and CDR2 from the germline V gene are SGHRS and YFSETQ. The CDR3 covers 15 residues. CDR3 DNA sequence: TGCGCCAGCAGCTTGGAAGGGGGCTTCAATCAGCCCCAGCATTTT. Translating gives CASSLEGGFNQPQHF.